This TCR beta chain emerged from a study of vaccination and CD4 T cells after COVID-19. The overall study: The convalescents, six males and four females, included two who were Hispanic. Drawing of post-COVID samples took place a median around 100 days after diagnosis (range 35 to 161). Post-vaccination specimens were collected at a median of roughly 65 days following dose two (range 14 to 241). General study results and limits: Detection of a median around 86% of reactive clones in convalescent patients was confined to the period after vaccination.

Sequenced with the Oncomine TCR Beta short-read assay was DNA taken from cultured CD4+ T cells. Each CDR3 protein is one row after TCRdb ran MiXCR on the PCR reads. The sample records around 19,000 distinct CDR3 sequences, more than 30% being singletons. J lost 1 base, V lost 6 bases, and 4 bases had no gene match. The CDR3 is 14 amino acids. Noted treatment: approximately nine-day PBMC culture with coronavirus spike peptide pools or control peptides (ViraFEST assay). Points on this clonotype: The antigen is not known.

The V and J genes are TRBV12-3 or TRBV12-4 and TRBJ1-1; 8 nucleotides match TRBD1. This receptor was taken from a human donor who received a COVID-19 vaccine. The sample consisted of CD4+ T cells from blood, cultured in vitro, taken before SARS-CoV-2 vaccination. CDR3 DNA: TGTGCCAGCAGCGAGGGGACAGGGAACACTGAAGCTTTCTTT. Translating it yields CASSEGTGNTEAFF.